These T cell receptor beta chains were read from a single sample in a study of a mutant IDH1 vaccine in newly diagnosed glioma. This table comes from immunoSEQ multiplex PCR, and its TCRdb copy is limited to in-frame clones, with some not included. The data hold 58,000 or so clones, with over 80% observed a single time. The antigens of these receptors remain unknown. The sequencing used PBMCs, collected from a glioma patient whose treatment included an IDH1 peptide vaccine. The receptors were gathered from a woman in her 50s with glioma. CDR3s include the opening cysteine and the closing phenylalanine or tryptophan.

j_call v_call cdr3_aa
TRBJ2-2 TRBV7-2 CASSLGPSGELFF
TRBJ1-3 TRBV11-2 CASSFSPYSGNTIYF
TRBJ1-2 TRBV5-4 CASSSPKRGTGDGYTF
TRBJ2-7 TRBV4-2 CASSQELAGGYEQYF
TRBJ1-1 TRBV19 CASSIGGYTEAFF
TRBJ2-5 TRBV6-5 CASSYLTSGGQETQYF
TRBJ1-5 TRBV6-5 CASSSMDGGDQPQHF
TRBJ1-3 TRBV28 CASSLYRGAYTIYF
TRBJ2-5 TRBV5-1 CASSLTSEETQYF
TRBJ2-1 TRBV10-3 CAIRPAGDNEQFF
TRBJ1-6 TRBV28 CASSFTRNSPLHF
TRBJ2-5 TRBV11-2 CASSLDRAGWETQYF
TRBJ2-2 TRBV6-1 CASDRGNTGELFF
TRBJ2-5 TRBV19 CASSRDRDRETQYF
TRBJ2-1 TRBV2 CASSDRNEQFF
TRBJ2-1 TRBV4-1 CASSQETSGDFYNEQFF
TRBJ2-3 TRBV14 CASSQGSLRISADTQYF
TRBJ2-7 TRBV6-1 CASSLGGFYEQYF
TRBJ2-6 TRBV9 CASSTGANVLTF
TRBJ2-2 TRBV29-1 CSVATGFTGELFF
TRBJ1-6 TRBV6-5 CASSYMDGSNSPLHF
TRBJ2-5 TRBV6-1 CASSEDPHETQYF
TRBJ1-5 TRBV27 CASSLFGTLIHQPQHF
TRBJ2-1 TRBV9 CASSLRLAGGLHEQFF
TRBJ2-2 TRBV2 CASRKRTGFTGELFF
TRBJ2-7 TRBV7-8 CASSIGTGSWEQYF
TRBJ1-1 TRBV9 CASSTPGGGSFF
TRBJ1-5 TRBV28 CASSLRPQHF
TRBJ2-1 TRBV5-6 CASTRGAALYNEQFF
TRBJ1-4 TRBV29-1 CSVGGAAANEKLFF
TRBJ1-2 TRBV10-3 CAISDSGTGHYGYTF
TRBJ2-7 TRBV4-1 CASSPQDGYEQYF
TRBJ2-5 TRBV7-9 CASSLVGGLWAQETQYF
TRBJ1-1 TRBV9 CASSVGGGSEAFF
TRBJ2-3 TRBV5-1 CASSSNQGTQYF
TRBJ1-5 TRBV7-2 CASSLGWTGASPQHF